Presented here are 13 T cell receptor beta chains from one specimen sequenced in a study of shared clonotypes between healthy human individuals. Clones were sequenced by immunoSEQ multiplex PCR, and TCRdb holds only the in-frame ones, with some missing. There are about 1 million clones in the sample; about 74% occur only once, and approximately 1.5% lies in the top ten. Input material: memory CD4+ T cells sorted from blood. As to subset: CD45RA-negative fraction. All receptors derive from a man aged 18-30 years in good health.

This clone has more than one count but fewer than ten. The V and J genes are TRBV5-8 and TRBJ2-3, with D perhaps TRBD1 or TRBD2 (5 bases each). This CDR3 is built from 12 residues. The V gene's germline CDR1 is SGHTS and CDR2 YDEGEE. Deletions cut 4 bases from V and 5 bases from J, with 8 bases between. The chain's CDR3 is CASSGGIDTQYF. CDR3 DNA sequence: TGTGCCAGCAGCGGGGGAATAGATACGCAGTATTTT.

This chain connects TRBV19 to TRBJ2-1; D is possibly TRBD2 (6 bases). Germline assignment: CDR1 LNHDA and CDR2 SQIVND (reference sequence). Trimming removed 6 bases from V and 4 bases from J, with 16 bases in between. The length of the CDR3 is 15 residues. The CDR3 loop reads CASSRGMQGYNEQFF. Written as DNA, the CDR3 is TGTGCCAGTAGCCGCGGGATGCAAGGGTACAATGAGCAGTTCTTC.

The chain recombines TRBV6-6 with TRBJ2-7; D gene ambiguous. The length of the CDR3 is 13 residues. Trimming took 3 bases from V and 5 from J, leaving 11 bases between them. CDR1 is MNHNY, CDR2 SVGAGI, per germline (reference sequence). This CDR3 reads CASSYFKSDEQYF. The CDR3, as DNA: TGTGCCAGCAGTTATTTTAAGAGCGACGAGCAGTACTTC.

This clone is a singleton in its sample. The rearrangement uses TRBV12-5 and TRBJ2-1; D is unresolved. Germline V lookup: CDR1 LGHNT, CDR2 FRNRAP. The CDR3 length is 17 residues. The germline V and J ends were trimmed by 0 bases and 9 bases, with 21 bases remaining between them. The CDR3 DNA is TGTGCTAGTGGTTTGGTCCCTACCGAGCGATCGTATGGTGAGCAGTTCTTC. This translates into CASGLVPTERSYGEQFF.

This clone occurred many times. CDR3 loop: CAWKFGLAVGDTQYF. Here the CDR3 DNA reads TGTGCCTGGAAATTCGGCCTTGCGGTCGGGGATACGCAGTATTTT. The chain carries TRBV30 and TRBJ2-3; D gene uncertain. CDR3 length: 15 amino acids. Germline assignment: CDR1 GTSNPN and CDR2 SVGIG (reference sequence). V was shortened by 4 bases and J by 6 bases, with 20 bases between the two germline ends.

The chain is built from TRBV7-2 and TRBJ2-5, with 12 bases identical to TRBD2. V shed 5 bases and J 1 base; nucleotides not matched to a gene: 8. The CDR3 extends over 17 amino acids. Germline V lookup: CDR1 SGHTA, CDR2 FQGNSA. Here the CDR3 DNA reads TGTGCCAGCAGCCCCAAGGTACTAGCGGGGGGCCAAGAGACCCAGTACTTC. Amino acids: CASSPKVLAGGQETQYF.

The chain links TRBV5-6 to TRBJ2-7; the D is unclear. CDR1 and CDR2 (germline): SGHDT, YYEEEE. This CDR3 spans 14 amino acids. With 1 base removed from V and 5 bases from J, the gap between germline ends came to 13 bases. The CDR3 spells CASSLLQTANEQYF. CDR3 coding DNA: TGTGCCAGCAGCTTGCTGCAGACCGCCAACGAGCAGTACTTC.

The chain carries TRBV5-4 and TRBJ1-2; D gene ambiguous. The CDR3 is 13 residues long. Looked up from germline, CDR1 is SGHNT and CDR2 is YYREEE (reference sequence). Trimming left V 0 bases short and J 4 bases short, with 7 bases between. The CDR3 spells CASSLDGLYGYTF. The CDR3 coding sequence is TGTGCCAGCAGCTTGGATGGGCTCTATGGCTACACCTTC.

The chain combines TRBV7-2 with TRBJ2-1; TRBD2 matches at 7 bases. From germline, CDR1 is SGHTA and CDR2 FQGNSA. With 8 bases clipped from V and 0 bases from J, the junction kept 7 bases outside the gene matches. This CDR3 is 15 amino acids long. The DNA of the CDR3 is TGTGCCAGCTCCGGGGGGAGGAGCTCCTACAATGAGCAGTTCTTC. The encoded protein is CASSGGRSSYNEQFF.

This clone showed up just once. An end of the junction does not agree with germline; a read error may underlie this. The chain is built from TRBV7-7 and TRBJ2-1, with D tentatively TRBD2 (5 bases). Looked up from germline, CDR1 is SSHAT and CDR2 is FNYEAQ (reference sequence). The CDR3 spans 14 residues. The CDR3 DNA sequence: TGTGCTAGCAGCTTAGTGTCGGGGAACAATGAGCAGTTCTTC. This encodes CASSLVSGNNEQFF.

V is TRBV27 and J is TRBJ1-1; the D is unclear. The V end lost 5 bases, the J end lost 3 bases, and 25 bases lay between the germline ends. Germline V gene lookup returns CDR1 MNHEY and CDR2 SMNVEV (reference sequence). The CDR3 consists of 18 residues. CDR3 sequence reads: CASSRRVWERMRDTEAFF. DNA of the CDR3: TGTGCCAGCAGTAGGAGGGTTTGGGAAAGAATGAGGGACACTGAAGCTTTCTTT.

For this clone: Being one base from a much bigger clone, this may be a read error. The CDR3: CASSRDGNYGYTF. CDR3 bases: TGTGCCAGCAGTCGGGACGGTAACTATGGCTACACCTTC. The chain recombines TRBV7-3 with TRBJ1-2; D might be TRBD1 (5 bases). Per the germline V gene, CDR1 is SGHTA and CDR2 is FQGTGA. V was trimmed by 6 bases and J by 1 base, leaving 9 bases between them. The CDR3 consists of 13 residues. Drawing the rest from reference TRBV7-3 and TRBJ1-2, the complete variable domain is GAGVSQTPSNKVTEKGKYVELRCDPISGHTALYWYRQSLGQGPEFLIYFQGTGAADDSGLPNDRFFAVRPEGSVSTLKIQRTERGDSAVYLCASSRDGNYGYTFGSGTRLTVV.

This rearrangement joins TRBV30 to TRBJ2-7; D gene unclear. Trimming cost V 4 bases and J 1 base, with 5 bases left between them. The germline CDR1 and CDR2 sequences are GTSNPN and SVGIG (reference sequence). The CDR3 runs 11 residues. CDR3 nucleotide sequence: TGTGCCTGGAAGCGTTCCTACGAGCAGTACTTC. This translates into CAWKRSYEQYF.